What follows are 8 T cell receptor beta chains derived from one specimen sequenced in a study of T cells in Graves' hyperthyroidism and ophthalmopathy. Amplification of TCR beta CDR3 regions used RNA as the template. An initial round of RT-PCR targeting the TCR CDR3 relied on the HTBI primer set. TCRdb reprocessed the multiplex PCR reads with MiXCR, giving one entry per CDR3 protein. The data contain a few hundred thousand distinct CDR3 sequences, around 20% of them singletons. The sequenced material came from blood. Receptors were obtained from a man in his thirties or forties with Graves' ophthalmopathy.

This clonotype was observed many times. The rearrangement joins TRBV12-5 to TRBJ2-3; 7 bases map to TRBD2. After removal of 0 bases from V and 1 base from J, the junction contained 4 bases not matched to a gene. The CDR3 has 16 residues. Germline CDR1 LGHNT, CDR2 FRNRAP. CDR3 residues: CASGLVLAARTDTQYF. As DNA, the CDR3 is TGTGCTAGTGGTTTGGTCCTAGCGGCACGCACAGATACGCAGTATTTT.

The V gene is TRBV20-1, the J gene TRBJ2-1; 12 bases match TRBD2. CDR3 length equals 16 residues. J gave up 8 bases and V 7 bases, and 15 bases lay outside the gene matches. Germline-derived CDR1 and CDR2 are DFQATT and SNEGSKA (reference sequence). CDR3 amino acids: CSVPRRASGRADEQFF. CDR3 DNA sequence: TGCAGTGTTCCCCGTAGGGCTAGCGGGAGGGCAGATGAGCAGTTCTTC.

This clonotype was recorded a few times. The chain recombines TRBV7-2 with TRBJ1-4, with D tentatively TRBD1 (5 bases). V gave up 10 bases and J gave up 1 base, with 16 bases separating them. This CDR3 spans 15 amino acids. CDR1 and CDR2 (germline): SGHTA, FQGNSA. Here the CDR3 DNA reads TGTGCCACCTACCCGACCGGGGGAACTAATGAAAAACTGTTTTTT. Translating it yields CATYPTGGTNEKLFF.

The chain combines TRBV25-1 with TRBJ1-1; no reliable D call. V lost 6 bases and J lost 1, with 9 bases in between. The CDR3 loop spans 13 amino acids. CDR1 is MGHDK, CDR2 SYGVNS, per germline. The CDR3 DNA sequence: TGTGCCAGCAGGAGGACGGAGAACACTGAAGCTTTCTTT. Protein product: CASRRTENTEAFF.

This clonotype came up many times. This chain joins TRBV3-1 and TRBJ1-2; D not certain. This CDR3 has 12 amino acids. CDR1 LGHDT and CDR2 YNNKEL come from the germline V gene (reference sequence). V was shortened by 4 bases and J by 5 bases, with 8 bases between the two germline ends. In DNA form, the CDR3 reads TGTGCCAGCAGCCGAACGGAATATGGCTACACCTTC. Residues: CASSRTEYGYTF.

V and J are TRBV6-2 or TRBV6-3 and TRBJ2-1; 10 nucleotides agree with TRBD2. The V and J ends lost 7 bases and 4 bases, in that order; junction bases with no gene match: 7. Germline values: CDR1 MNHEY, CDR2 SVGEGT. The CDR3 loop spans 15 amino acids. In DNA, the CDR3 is TGTGCCAGCACCCCCGGGACTAGCGTTTACAATGAGCAGTTCTTC. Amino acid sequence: CASTPGTSVYNEQFF.

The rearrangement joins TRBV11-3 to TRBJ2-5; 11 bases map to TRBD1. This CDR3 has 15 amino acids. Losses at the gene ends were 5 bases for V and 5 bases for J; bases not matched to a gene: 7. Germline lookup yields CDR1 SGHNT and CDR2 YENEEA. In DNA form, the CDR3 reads TGTGCCAGCAGCCCTGGACAGGGGGCTGTCGAGACCCAGTACTTC. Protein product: CASSPGQGAVETQYF.

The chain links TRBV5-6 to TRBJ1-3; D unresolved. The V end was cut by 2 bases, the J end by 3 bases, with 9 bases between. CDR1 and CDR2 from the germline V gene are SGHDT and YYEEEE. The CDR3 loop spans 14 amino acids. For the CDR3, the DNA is TGTGCCAGCAGCTTAATGTACCTTGGAAACACCATATATTTT. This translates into CASSLMYLGNTIYF.